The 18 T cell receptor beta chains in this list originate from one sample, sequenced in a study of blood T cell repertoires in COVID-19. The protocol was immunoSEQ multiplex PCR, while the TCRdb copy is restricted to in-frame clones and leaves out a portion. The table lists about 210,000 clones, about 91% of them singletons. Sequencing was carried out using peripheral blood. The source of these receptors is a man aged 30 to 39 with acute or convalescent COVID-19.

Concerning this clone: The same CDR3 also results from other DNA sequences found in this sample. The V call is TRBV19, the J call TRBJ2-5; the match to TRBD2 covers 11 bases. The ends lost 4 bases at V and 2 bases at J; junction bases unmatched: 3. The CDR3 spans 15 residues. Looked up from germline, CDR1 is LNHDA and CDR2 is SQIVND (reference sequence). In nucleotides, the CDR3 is TGTGCCAGTAGTAGTGGGACTAGCGGTCAAGAGACCCAGTACTTC. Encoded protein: CASSSGTSGQETQYF.

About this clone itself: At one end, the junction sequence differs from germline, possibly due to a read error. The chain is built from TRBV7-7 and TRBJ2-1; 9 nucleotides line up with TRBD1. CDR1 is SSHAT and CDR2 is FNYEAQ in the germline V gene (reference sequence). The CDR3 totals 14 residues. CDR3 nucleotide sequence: TGTGCTAGCAGCTCCCGGACAGGGGATAATGAGCAGTTCTTC. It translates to CASSSRTGDNEQFF.

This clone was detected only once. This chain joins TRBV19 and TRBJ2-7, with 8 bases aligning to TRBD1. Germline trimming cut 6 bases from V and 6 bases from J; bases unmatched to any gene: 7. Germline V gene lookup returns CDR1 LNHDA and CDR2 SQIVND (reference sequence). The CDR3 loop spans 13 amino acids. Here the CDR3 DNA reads TGTGCCAGTAGGCGGTCAGGGGGCGCCGAGCAGTACTTC. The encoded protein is CASRRSGGAEQYF.

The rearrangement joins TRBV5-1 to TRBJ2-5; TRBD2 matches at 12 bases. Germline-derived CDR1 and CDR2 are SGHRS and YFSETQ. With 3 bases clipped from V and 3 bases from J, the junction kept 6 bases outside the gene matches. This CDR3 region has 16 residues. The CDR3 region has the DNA TGCGCCAGCAGCTACGGGACTAGCGGGCCCGAAGAGACCCAGTACTTC. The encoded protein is CASSYGTSGPEETQYF.

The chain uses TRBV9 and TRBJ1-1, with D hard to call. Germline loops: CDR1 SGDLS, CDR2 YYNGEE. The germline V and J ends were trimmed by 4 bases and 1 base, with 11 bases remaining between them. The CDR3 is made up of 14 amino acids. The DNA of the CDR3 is TGTGCCAGCAGCCCCCGAACAGCGAACACTGAAGCTTTCTTT. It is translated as CASSPRTANTEAFF.

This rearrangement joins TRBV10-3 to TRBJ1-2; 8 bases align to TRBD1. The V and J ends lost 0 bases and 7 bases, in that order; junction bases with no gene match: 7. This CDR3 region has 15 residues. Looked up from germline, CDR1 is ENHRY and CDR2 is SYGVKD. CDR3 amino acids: CAISESTRGPVGYTF. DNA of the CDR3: TGTGCCATCAGTGAGTCGACCAGGGGGCCCGTTGGCTACACCTTC.

The CDR3 loop reads CASSVDGAPADTQYF. CDR3 nucleotide sequence: TGTGCCAGCAGCGTAGATGGGGCCCCCGCAGATACGCAGTATTTT. The gene calls are TRBV9 and TRBJ2-3; tentative D call: TRBD1 (5 bases). Trimming took 0 bases from V and 4 from J, leaving 12 bases between them. The length of the CDR3 is 15 residues. Per the germline V gene, CDR1 is SGDLS and CDR2 is YYNGEE.

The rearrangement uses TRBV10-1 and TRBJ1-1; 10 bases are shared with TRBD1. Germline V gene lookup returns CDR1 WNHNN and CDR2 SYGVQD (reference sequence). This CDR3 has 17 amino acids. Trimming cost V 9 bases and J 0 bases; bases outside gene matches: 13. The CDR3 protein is CARNFRDRGVMNTEAFF. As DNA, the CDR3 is TGCGCCAGAAACTTCCGGGACAGGGGAGTTATGAACACTGAAGCTTTCTTT.

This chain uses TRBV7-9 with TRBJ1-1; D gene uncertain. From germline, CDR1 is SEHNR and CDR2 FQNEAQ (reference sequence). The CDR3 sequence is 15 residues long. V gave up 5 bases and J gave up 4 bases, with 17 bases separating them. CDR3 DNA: TGTGCCAGCAGCCCGCGTATGGACTCCTCCACTGAAGCTTTCTTT. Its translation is CASSPRMDSSTEAFF.

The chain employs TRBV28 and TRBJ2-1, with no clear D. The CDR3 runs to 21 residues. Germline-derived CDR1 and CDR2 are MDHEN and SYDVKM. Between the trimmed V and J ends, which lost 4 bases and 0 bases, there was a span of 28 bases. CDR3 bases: TGTGCCAGCAGTTCTACGACCCTTTCGATTCCGAGAGGTAGCTCCTACAATGAGCAGTTCTTC. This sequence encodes CASSSTTLSIPRGSSYNEQFF.

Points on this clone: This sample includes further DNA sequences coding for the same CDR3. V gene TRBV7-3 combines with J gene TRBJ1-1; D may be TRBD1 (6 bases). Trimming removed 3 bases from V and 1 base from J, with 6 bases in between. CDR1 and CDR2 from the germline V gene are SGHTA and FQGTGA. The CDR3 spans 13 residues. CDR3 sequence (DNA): TGTGCCAGCAGCTTGGGACAGAACACTGAAGCTTTCTTT. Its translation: CASSLGQNTEAFF.

Here the CDR3 reads CAWKNGLAGTNEQFF. CDR3 DNA sequence: TGTGCCTGGAAGAACGGACTAGCGGGGACCAATGAGCAGTTCTTC. The chain couples TRBV30 to TRBJ2-1, with TRBD2 identical over 12 bases. V gave up 4 bases and J gave up 6 bases; unmatched junction bases: 7. Germline loops: CDR1 GTSNPN, CDR2 SVGIG (reference sequence). The CDR3 covers 15 residues.

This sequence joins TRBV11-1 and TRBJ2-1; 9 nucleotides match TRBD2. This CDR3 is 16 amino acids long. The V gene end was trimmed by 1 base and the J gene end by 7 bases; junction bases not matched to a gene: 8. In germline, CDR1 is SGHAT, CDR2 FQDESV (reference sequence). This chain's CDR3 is CASSLVRGGRGNEQFF. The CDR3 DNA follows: TGTGCCAGCAGCTTAGTGCGGGGGGGCAGAGGGAATGAGCAGTTCTTC. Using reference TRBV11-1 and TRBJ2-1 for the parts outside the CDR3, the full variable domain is EAEVAQSPRYKITEKSQAVAFWCDPISGHATLYWYRQILGQGPELLVQFQDESVVDDSQLPKDRFSAERLKGVDSTLKIQPAELGDSAMYLCASSLVRGGRGNEQFFGPGTRLTVL.

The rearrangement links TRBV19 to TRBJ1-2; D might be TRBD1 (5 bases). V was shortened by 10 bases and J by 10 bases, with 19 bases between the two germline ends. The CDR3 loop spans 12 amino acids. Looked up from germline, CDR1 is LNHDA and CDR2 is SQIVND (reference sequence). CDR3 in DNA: TGTGCCACGACGATGGGGGGAGATAACTACACCTTC. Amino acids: CATTMGGDNYTF.

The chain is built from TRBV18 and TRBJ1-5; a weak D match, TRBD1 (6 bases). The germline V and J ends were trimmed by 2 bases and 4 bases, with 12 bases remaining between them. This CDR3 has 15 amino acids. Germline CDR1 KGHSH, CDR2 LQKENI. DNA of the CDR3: TGTGCCAGCTCACCAAAGGACAGTGTAAATCAGCCCCAGCATTTT. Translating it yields CASSPKDSVNQPQHF. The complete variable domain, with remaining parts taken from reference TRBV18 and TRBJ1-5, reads NAGVMQNPRHLVRRRGQEARLRCSPMKGHSHVYWYRQLPEEGLKFMVYLQKENIIDESGMPKERFSAEFPKEGPSILRIQQVVRGDSAAYFCASSPKDSVNQPQHFGDGTRLSIL.

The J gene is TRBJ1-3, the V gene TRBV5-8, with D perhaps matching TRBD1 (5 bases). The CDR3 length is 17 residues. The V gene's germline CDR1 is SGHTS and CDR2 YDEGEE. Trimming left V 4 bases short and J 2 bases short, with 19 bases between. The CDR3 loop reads CASSRRWNTGAGNTIYF. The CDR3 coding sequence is TGTGCCAGCAGCCGGAGGTGGAATACGGGGGCTGGAAACACCATATATTTT.

This CDR3 is CSVEGGGFYGYTF. The CDR3 DNA is TGCAGCGTTGAAGGTGGGGGGTTCTATGGCTACACCTTC. This rearrangement joins TRBV29-1 to TRBJ1-2; tentatively, D is TRBD1 (5 bases). V lost 1 base and J 4 bases, leaving 10 bases between the germline ends. This CDR3 contains 13 residues. Germline CDR1 reads SQVTM; CDR2 reads ANQGSEA. The entire variable domain, with the rest obtained from reference TRBV29-1 and TRBJ1-2, is as follows: SAVISQKPSRDICQRGTSLTIQCQVDSQVTMMFWYRQQPGQSLTLIATANQGSEATYESGFVIDKFPISRPNLTFSTLTVSNMSPEDSSIYLCSVEGGGFYGYTFGSGTRLTVV.

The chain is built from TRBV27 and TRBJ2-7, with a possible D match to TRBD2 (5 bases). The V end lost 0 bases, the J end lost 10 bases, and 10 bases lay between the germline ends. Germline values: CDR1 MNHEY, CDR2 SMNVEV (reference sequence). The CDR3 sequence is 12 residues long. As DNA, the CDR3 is TGTGCCAGCAGTTTATCCCGGGGAAGCCAGTACTTC. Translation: CASSLSRGSQYF.